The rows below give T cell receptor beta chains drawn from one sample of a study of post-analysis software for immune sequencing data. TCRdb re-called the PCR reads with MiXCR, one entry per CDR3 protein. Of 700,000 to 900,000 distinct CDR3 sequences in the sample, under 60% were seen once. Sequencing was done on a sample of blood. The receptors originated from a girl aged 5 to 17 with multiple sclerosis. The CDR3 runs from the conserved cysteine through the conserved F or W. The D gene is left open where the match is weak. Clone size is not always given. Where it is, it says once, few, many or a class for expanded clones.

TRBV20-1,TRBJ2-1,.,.,CSASSAGARASNEQFF,TGCAGTGCTAGTAGCGCGGGGGCCCGGGCAAGCAATGAGCAGTTCTTC
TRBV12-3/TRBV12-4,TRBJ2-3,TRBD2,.,CASSTPGLAGADAQYF,TGTGCCAGCAGTACACCGGGACTAGCCGGGGCAGATGCGCAGTATTTT
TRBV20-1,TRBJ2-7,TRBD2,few,CSARGLAGLSYEQYF,TGCAGTGCTCGTGGACTAGCGGGACTCTCTTACGAGCAGTACTTC
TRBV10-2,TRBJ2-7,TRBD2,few,CASRPGLAGDVLSYEQYF,TGCGCCAGCAGACCGGGACTAGCGGGAGATGTATTATCCTACGAGCAGTACTTC
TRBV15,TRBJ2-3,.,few,CATSRDRRDLDTQYF,TGTGCCACCAGCAGAGATCGCCGAGATTTAGATACGCAGTATTTT
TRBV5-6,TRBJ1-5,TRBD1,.,CASSLGGQVPRPQHF,TGTGCCAGCAGCTTGGGGGGACAGGTGCCCCGGCCCCAGCATTTT
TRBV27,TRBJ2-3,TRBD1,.,CASSLGTGQGWDTQYF,TGTGCCAGCAGTTTGGGGACAGGCCAAGGGTGGGATACGCAGTATTTT
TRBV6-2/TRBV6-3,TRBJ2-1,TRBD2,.,CAIARGIGLAGYYNEQFF,TGTGCCATCGCGAGGGGGATAGGACTAGCGGGGTACTACAATGAGCAGTTCTTC
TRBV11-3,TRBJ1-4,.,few,CASSLGKLNEKLFF,TGTGCCAGCAGCTTAGGGAAGTTGAATGAAAAACTGTTTTTT
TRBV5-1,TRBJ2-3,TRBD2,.,CASSPGAGGPPDTQYF,TGCGCCAGCAGCCCAGGCGCGGGAGGGCCCCCAGATACGCAGTATTTT
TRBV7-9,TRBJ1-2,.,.,CASSLPNPGYTF,TGTGCCAGCAGCTTACCCAACCCGGGCTACACCTTC
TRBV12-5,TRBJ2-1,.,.,CASGSQGNNEQFF,TGTGCTAGTGGTTCCCAAGGCAACAATGAGCAGTTCTTC
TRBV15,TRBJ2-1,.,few,CATSRDRATHNEQFF,TGTGCCACCAGCAGAGATAGAGCAACGCACAATGAGCAGTTCTTC
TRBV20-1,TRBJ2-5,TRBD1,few,CSARGRTGEKRETQYF,TGCAGTGCTAGAGGGAGGACAGGGGAGAAGAGGGAGACCCAGTACTTC
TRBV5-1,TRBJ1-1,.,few,CASSPQPGRGNTEAFF,TGCGCCAGTTCACCTCAACCGGGCAGAGGGAACACTGAAGCTTTCTTT
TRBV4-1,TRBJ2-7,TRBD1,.,CASSQGTGAGEQYF,TGCGCCAGCAGCCAAGGGACAGGGGCGGGGGAGCAGTACTTC
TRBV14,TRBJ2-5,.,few,CASSPIGTRRETQYF,TGTGCCAGCAGCCCCATTGGGACCCGCCGGGAGACCCAGTACTTC
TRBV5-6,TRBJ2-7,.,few,CASSLVLDRDSYEQYF,TGTGCCAGCAGCTTGGTACTGGACAGAGACTCCTACGAGCAGTACTTC
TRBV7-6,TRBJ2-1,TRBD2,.,CASSAFKRGNEQFF,TGTGCCAGCAGCGCGTTTAAGCGGGGTAATGAGCAGTTCTTC
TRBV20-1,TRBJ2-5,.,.,CSASGSMLETQYF,TGCAGTGCTAGCGGGAGTATGCTAGAGACCCAGTACTTC
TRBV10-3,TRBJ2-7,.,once,CAISGGGQFSYEQYF,TGTGCCATCAGTGGTGGGGGGCAATTCTCCTACGAGCAGTACTTC
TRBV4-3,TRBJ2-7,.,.,CASSQEAELGYEQYF,TGCGCCAGCAGCCAAGAGGCGGAGCTCGGCTACGAGCAGTACTTC
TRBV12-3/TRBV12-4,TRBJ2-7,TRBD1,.,CASSEGRGSYEQYF,TGTGCCAGCAGTGAGGGCAGGGGGTCCTACGAGCAGTACTTC
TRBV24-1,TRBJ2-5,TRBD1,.,CATSADRSVGVQETQYF,TGTGCCACCAGTGCGGACAGGTCGGTTGGTGTCCAAGAGACCCAGTACTTC
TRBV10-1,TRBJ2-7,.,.,CASSLTPGNEQYF,TGCGCCAGCAGCCTCACCCCAGGGAACGAGCAGTACTTC
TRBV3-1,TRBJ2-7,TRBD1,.,CASSQGIQGEYEQYF,TGTGCCAGCAGCCAAGGCATACAGGGGGAGTACGAGCAGTACTTC
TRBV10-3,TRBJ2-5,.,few,CAISEGGHFQETQYF,TGTGCCATCAGTGAGGGGGGACATTTCCAAGAGACCCAGTACTTC
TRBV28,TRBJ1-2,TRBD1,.,CASTGQYYGYTF,TGTGCCAGTACGGGACAGTACTATGGCTACACCTTC
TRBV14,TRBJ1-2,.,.,CASSPWWDEDGYTF,TGTGCCAGCAGCCCCTGGTGGGACGAGGATGGCTACACCTTC
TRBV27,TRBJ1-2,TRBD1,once,CASTLRGQGNYGYTF,TGTGCCAGCACCCTAAGGGGACAGGGTAACTATGGCTACACCTTC
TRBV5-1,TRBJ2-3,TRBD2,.,CASRALLAGVADTQYF,TGCGCCAGCAGGGCCCTCCTAGCGGGAGTGGCAGATACGCAGTATTTT
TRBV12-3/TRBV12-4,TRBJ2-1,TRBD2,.,CASSLPTVGRSSYNEQFF,TGTGCCAGCAGTTTACCAACGGTCGGGAGGAGCTCCTACAATGAGCAGTTCTTC
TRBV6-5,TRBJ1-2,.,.,CASSYSGQDPNYGYTF,TGTGCCAGCAGTTACTCAGGGCAGGACCCTAACTATGGCTACACCTTC
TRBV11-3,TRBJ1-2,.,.,CAHLGQVKGRHYGYTF,TGTGCCCACCTAGGACAAGTTAAGGGCAGGCACTATGGCTACACCTTC
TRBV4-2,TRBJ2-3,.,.,CASSQEGGQEDTQYF,TGTGCCAGCAGCCAAGAGGGGGGGCAGGAAGATACGCAGTATTTT
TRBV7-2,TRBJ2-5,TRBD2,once,CASSAPGLAGGSETQYF,TGTGCCAGCAGCGCACCGGGACTAGCGGGAGGTTCAGAGACCCAGTACTTC
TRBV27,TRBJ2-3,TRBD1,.,CASSYGQGSFTDTRYF,TGTGCCAGCAGTTATGGACAGGGGTCGTTCACAGATACGCGGTATTTT
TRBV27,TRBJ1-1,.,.,CAVRTNTEAFF,TGTGCCGTAAGGACTAACACTGAAGCTTTCTTT
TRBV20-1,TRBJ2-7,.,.,CSASRDGFEQYF,TGCAGTGCTAGTAGGGACGGTTTCGAGCAGTACTTC
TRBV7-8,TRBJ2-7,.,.,CASSFYLREQYF,TGTGCCAGCAGCTTCTACCTACGGGAGCAGTACTTC
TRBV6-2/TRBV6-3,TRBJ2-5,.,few,CASSFLSLTNQETQYF,TGTGCCAGCAGCTTCCTATCCCTAACGAATCAAGAGACCCAGTACTTC
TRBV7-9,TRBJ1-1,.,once,CASSSSGVRVMAFF,TGTGCCAGCAGCTCCTCAGGGGTCAGGGTCATGGCTTTCTTT
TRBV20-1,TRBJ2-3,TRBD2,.,CSARDHGTSGTTDTQYF,TGCAGTGCTAGAGATCATGGGACTAGCGGAACCACAGATACGCAGTATTTT
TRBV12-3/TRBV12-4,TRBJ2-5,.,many,CASSRTQETQYF,TGTGCCAGCAGCCGCACGCAAGAGACCCAGTACTTC
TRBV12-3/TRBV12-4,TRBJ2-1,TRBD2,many,CASSPGLASSYNEQFF,TGTGCCAGCAGTCCGGGACTAGCGAGTTCCTACAATGAGCAGTTCTTC
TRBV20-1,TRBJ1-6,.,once,CSARSGHRIVDSPLHF,TGCAGTGCTAGATCGGGACACCGGATCGTAGATTCACCCCTTCACTTT
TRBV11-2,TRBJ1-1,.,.,CASSLGAGKTEAFF,TGTGCCAGCAGCCTAGGGGCAGGGAAGACTGAAGCTTTCTTT
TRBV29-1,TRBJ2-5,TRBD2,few,CSVDITRGGETQYF,TGCAGCGTCGACATAACTAGGGGAGGGGAGACCCAGTACTTC
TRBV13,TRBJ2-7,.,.,CASSSTQQAPSYEQYF,TGTGCCAGCAGCTCCACCCAGCAGGCCCCCTCCTACGAGCAGTACTTC
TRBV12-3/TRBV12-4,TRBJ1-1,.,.,CASSWSNNTEAFF,TGTGCCAGCAGTTGGTCCAACAACACTGAAGCTTTCTTT
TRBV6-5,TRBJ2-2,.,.,CASSYDIPGELFF,TGTGCCAGCAGTTACGACATCCCCGGGGAGCTGTTTTTT